This T cell receptor beta chain was captured in a study of T cell responses to AZD1222 COVID-19 vaccine. At the level of the study: Second-dose intervals of approximately 4 or approximately 12 weeks were pooled.

Points from the study as a whole: With two AZD1222 doses given, Spike-specific TCR breadth and depth both rose. Close to half of all spike-specific TCRs reportedly target regions of the variants that are unmutated.

This clone occurred once. The antigen remains undetermined. The CDR3 is 16 amino acids. V lost 4 bases, J lost 3 bases, and 8 bases stayed unmatched. The germline V gene has CDR1 SGHRS and CDR2 YFSETQ. Produced via immunoSEQ multiplex PCR; TCRdb's table is partial and in-frame only. This table holds about 120,000 clones, around 88% found once. The clonotype originates from an adult in good health. The rearrangement links TRBV5-1 to TRBJ2-1; 9 nucleotides agree with TRBD1. The sample was peripheral blood, taken on day 0 of AZD1222 vaccination. The CDR3: CASSPGGTGSYNEQFF. The CDR3 bases are TGCGCCAGCAGCCCTGGGGGGACAGGGAGCTACAATGAGCAGTTCTTC.